This note documents a single T cell receptor (beta chain) sequence. UMI-labeled 5' RACE yielded the TRB cDNA libraries. TCRdb processed the 5' RACE reads again and assigns one entry to each CDR3 protein, with no DNA. Its listing shows fewer than 10,000 distinct CDR3 sequences. In germline, CDR1 is MGHRA, CDR2 YSYEKL. This CDR3 region has 14 residues. The record originates from a study of CXCR3-negative and CXCR3-positive naive CD8 T cells. This receptor was identified in a human donor in good health. Some clones in this sample may be carry-over from other donors' samples. The chain joins TRBV4-1 to TRBJ2-3; with no DNA, the TCRdb D assignment of TRBD1 cannot be verified. Sequenced input: naive CXCR3- CD8+ T cells from blood. Stated subset: CD45RO-CCR7+CD27+CD95- naive CD8+ T cells lacking CXCR3 (TNR3-). Here the CDR3 reads CASSQAGATDTQYF.